This record concerns one T cell receptor (beta chain) sequence. The antigen is not known. These data belong to a study of CD8+ T cells in alopecia areata. Study-level findings and limits: Between patients, shared TCR sequences were less clear than in mice. This was possibly due in part to HLA diversity in the patient population.

Germline CDR1 is SGHRS and CDR2 is YFSETQ. V was clipped by 0 bases and J by 7 bases, with 13 bases between them. The CDR3 spans 14 residues. Sequencing used cDNA as its template, made by extracting RNA and reverse transcribing it. The repertoire was sequenced with immunoSEQ multiplex PCR; TCRdb's copy has only in-frame clones and lacks some. The sample carries about 200,000 clones, about 53% recorded once. Both peripheral blood and punch biopsies of lesional scalp skin were obtained from patients who had alopecia areata. PBMCs, the starting material, were the source of sorted CD4+ and CD8+ T cells. The sequencing used CD4+ T cells sorted from blood, collected at week 0. The rearrangement joins TRBV5-1 to TRBJ1-2; D is undetermined. The sequence came from a human donor with alopecia areata. CDR3 DNA: TGCGCCAGCAGCTTGGTCTTGGACGGATCTGGCTACACCTTC. Encoded protein: CASSLVLDGSGYTF.